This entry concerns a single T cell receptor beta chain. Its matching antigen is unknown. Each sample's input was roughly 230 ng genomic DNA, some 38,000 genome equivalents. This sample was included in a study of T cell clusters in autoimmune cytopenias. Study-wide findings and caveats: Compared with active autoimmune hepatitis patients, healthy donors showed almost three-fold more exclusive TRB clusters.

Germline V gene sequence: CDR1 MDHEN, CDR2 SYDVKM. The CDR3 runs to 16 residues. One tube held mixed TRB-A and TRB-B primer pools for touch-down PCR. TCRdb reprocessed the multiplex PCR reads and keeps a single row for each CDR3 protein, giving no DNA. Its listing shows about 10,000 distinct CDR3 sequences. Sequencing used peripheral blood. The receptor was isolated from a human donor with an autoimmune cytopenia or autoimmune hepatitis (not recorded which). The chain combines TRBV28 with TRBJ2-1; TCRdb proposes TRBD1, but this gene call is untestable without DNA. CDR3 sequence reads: CASSLRVGSPYNEQFF. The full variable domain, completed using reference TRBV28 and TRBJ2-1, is DVKVTQSSRYLVKRTGEKVFLECVQDMDHENMFWYRQDPGLGLRLIYFSYDVKMKEKGDIPEGYSVSREKKERFSLILESASTNQTSMYLCASSLRVGSPYNEQFFGPGTRLTVL.